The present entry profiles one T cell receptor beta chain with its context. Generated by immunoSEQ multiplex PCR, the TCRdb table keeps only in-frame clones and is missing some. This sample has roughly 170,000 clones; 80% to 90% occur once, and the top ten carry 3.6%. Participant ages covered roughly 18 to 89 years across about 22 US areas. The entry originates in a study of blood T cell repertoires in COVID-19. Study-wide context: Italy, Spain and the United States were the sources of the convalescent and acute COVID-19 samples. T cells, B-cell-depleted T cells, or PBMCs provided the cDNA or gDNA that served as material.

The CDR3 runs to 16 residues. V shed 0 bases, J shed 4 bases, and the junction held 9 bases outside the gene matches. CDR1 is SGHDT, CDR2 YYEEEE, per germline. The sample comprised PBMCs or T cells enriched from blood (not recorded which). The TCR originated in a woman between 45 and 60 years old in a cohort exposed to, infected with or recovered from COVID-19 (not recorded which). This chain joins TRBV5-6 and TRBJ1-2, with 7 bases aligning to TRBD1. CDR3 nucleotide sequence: TGTGCCAGCAGCTTGGGGGGCGGGGACAGTGTCTATGGCTACACCTTC. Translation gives CASSLGGGDSVYGYTF.